Presented here are 7 T cell receptor beta chains from one specimen sequenced in a study of human T cells and chemical hapten exposure. Time point here: patch test 3, about 24 weeks after DPC sensitization. Specified treatment: therapeutic diphenylcyclopropenone sensitization with weekly scalp DPC. MiXCR was run by TCRdb on the RACE reads, yielding one entry per CDR3 protein. The sample comprises 150,000 to 200,000 distinct CDR3 sequences, 24% of which are singletons, and around 2.5% rests with the top ten. This material consisted of whole blood, taken in connection with sensitization to the hapten diphenylcyclopropenone (DPC). All receptors derive from a woman in her 40s with alopecia areata. Some clones in this sample may be carry-over from other donors' samples.

This clonotype appeared a few times. The genes are TRBV30 and TRBJ1-1; TRBD1 might be the D (5 bases). The germline CDR1 and CDR2 sequences are GTSNPN and SVGIG (reference sequence). The CDR3 sequence is 14 residues long. V was trimmed by 1 base and J by 1 base, leaving 10 bases between them. The CDR3 region has the DNA TGTGCCTGGAGTGGAGGGACGGGGAACACTGAAGCTTTCTTT. Its translation is CAWSGGTGNTEAFF.

CDR3 loop: CASSLQDRVGTEAFF. The CDR3, as DNA: TGTGCCAGCAGCCTTCAAGACAGGGTAGGCACTGAAGCTTTCTTT. The rearrangement uses TRBV3-1 and TRBJ1-1, with 7 bases that match TRBD1. Germline assignment: CDR1 LGHDT and CDR2 YNNKEL (reference sequence). The CDR3 contains 15 residues. V was clipped by 4 bases and J by 4 bases; unmatched bases: 9.

This clonotype was seen a few times. V gene TRBV24-1 combines with J gene TRBJ2-1, with D possibly TRBD2 on 5 matching bases. The CDR3 consists of 14 residues. Trimming removed 3 bases at V and 7 bases at J, with 12 bases between. Germline values: CDR1 KGHDR, CDR2 SFDVKD. The CDR3 nucleotides read TGTGCCACCAGTGATACCTGGACGGGGAATGAGCAGTTCTTC. It yields the protein CATSDTWTGNEQFF.

There are a few counts of this clonotype. V gene TRBV7-3 combines with J gene TRBJ2-1; 8 nucleotides line up with TRBD2. This CDR3 spans 16 amino acids. V gave up 2 bases and J gave up 6 bases; unmatched junction bases: 9. Germline V CDR1 and CDR2: SGHTA, FQGTGA. The CDR3 region is CASSLQVAGLTNEQFF. The CDR3 DNA reads TGTGCCAGCAGCTTACAGGTAGCGGGGCTTACCAATGAGCAGTTCTTC.

This clonotype was detected ten times or more. The J gene is TRBJ2-5, the V gene TRBV28, with 12 bases matching TRBD2. CDR3 length equals 18 residues. V shed 4 bases, J shed 2 bases, and the junction held 11 bases outside the gene matches. Germline CDR1 reads MDHEN; CDR2 reads SYDVKM. In DNA form, the CDR3 reads TGTGCCAGCAGTTCCTTCGGACTAGCGGGACCGAAGCAAGAGACCCAGTACTTC. Translation gives CASSSFGLAGPKQETQYF.

The chain is built from TRBV5-1 and TRBJ2-7; D possibly corresponds to TRBD2 (6 bases). This CDR3 is built from 15 residues. The V end lost 0 bases, the J end lost 3 bases, and 13 bases lay between the germline ends. Germline assignment: CDR1 SGHRS and CDR2 YFSETQ. CDR3 sequence: CASSLETGGGYEQYF. CDR3 bases: TGCGCCAGCAGCTTGGAGACCGGGGGAGGCTACGAGCAGTACTTC.

This clonotype was found a few times. The V call is TRBV7-2, the J call TRBJ2-5, with D tentatively TRBD2 (6 bases). V lost 6 bases and J lost 5, with 13 bases in between. The germline V gene has CDR1 SGHTA and CDR2 FQGNSA. This CDR3 is built from 13 residues. The CDR3 region is CASSSGLTETQYF. The CDR3 DNA is TGTGCCAGCAGTTCGGGACTTACGGAGACCCAGTACTTC.